This T cell receptor beta chain was obtained from a study of T-cell memory formation after mild COVID-19. Study summary: In these data, TCR clusters were largely donor specific. Findings and caveats of the study: Researchers found some responding clones in pre-infection memory, a sign that cross-reactive memory joined.

TCRdb re-called the 5' RACE reads with MiXCR, one entry per CDR3 protein. The sample has 200,000 to 250,000 distinct CDR3 sequences, under 12% seen once. A note on this clonotype: What it binds is unknown.

Unmatched junction bases numbered 4, after V lost 3 bases and J lost 4 bases. The CDR3 is 14 residues long. Germline V gene sequence: CDR1 DFQATT, CDR2 SNEGSKA (reference sequence). The V and J genes are TRBV20-1 and TRBJ2-7; TRBD1 matches 12 bases. This receptor was obtained from a man aged 18 to 29 who had mild COVID-19 (a few samples of this study predate the infection). Cell type and time point are not known. The material sequenced was PBMCs or a T cell subset sorted from them (not recorded which). CDR3: CSARGTGGKYEQYF. The CDR3 coding sequence is TGCAGTGCTAGGGGGACAGGGGGCAAATACGAGCAGTACTTC.